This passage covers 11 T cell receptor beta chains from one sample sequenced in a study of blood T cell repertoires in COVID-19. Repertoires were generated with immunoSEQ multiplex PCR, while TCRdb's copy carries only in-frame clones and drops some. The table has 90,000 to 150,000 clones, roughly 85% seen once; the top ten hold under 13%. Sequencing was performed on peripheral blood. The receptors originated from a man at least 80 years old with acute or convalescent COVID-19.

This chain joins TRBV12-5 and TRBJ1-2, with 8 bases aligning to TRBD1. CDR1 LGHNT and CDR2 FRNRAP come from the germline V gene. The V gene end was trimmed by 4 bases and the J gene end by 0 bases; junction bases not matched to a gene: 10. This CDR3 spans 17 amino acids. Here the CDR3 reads CASGSRQTGDANYGYTF. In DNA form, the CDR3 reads TGTGCTAGTGGTTCGCGACAGACAGGGGACGCTAACTATGGCTACACCTTC.

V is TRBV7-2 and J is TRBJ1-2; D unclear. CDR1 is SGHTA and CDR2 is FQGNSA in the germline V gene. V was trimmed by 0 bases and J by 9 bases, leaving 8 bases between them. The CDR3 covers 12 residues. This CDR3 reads CASSLALLSYTF. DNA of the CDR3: TGTGCCAGCAGCTTAGCACTGCTTAGCTACACCTTC.

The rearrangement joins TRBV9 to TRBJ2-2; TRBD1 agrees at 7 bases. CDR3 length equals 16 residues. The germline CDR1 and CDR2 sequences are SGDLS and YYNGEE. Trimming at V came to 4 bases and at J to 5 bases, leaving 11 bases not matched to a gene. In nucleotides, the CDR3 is TGTGCCAGCAGCCCAGAGGACAGGATTTTTACCGGGGAGCTGTTTTTT. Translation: CASSPEDRIFTGELFF.

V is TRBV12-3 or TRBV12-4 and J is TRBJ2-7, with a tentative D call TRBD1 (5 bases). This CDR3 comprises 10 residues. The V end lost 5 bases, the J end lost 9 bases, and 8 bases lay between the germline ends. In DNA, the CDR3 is TGTGCCAGCAGTGGTAGGGGGCAGTACTTC. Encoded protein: CASSGRGQYF.

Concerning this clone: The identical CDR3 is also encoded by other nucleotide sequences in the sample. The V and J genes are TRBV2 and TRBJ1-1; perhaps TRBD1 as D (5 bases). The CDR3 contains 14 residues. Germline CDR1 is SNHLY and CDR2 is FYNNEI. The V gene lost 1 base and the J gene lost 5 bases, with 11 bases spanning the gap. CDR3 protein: CASSEVPGVTEAFF. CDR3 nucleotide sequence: TGTGCCAGCAGTGAAGTCCCGGGGGTTACTGAAGCTTTCTTT.

The CDR3 nucleotides are TGTGCCAGCAGCTTGCGGGGGACCACAGATACGCAGTATTTT. Encoded protein: CASSLRGTTDTQYF. This chain joins TRBV5-6 and TRBJ2-3; D possibly corresponds to TRBD2 (6 bases). The CDR3 runs to 14 residues. Germline V gives CDR1 SGHDT, CDR2 YYEEEE. Trimming pared 1 base from V and 2 bases from J, leaving 8 bases between.

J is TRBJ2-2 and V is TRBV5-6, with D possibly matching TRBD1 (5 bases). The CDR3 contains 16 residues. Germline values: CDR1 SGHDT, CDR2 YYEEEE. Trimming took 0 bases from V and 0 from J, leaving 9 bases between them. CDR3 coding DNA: TGTGCCAGCAGCTTGGGGGCAGGGACGAACACCGGGGAGCTGTTTTTT. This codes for CASSLGAGTNTGELFF.

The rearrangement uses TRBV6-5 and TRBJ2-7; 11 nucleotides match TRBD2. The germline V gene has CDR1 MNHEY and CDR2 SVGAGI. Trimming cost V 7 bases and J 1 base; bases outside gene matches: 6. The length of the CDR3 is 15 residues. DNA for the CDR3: TGTGCCAGCACCCTCGGGACTAGCGGATCCTACGAGCAGTACTTC. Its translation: CASTLGTSGSYEQYF.

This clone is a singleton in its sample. The CDR3 DNA sequence: TGTGCCAGCAGCCTACAGGGTCGGGGCACTGAAGCTTTCTTT. This sequence encodes CASSLQGRGTEAFF. The chain employs TRBV11-2 and TRBJ1-1, with D possibly being TRBD1 (6 bases). The CDR3 sequence is 14 residues long. Trimming shortened V by 5 bases and J by 4 bases, and 14 bases separated the two germline ends. CDR1 and CDR2 from the germline V gene are SGHAT and FQNNGV.

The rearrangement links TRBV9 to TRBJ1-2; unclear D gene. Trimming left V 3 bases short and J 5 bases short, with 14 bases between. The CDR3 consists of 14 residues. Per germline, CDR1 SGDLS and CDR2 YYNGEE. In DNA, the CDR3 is TGTGCCAGCAGCGAATTCGGAGGTGGTTATGGCTACACCTTC. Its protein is CASSEFGGGYGYTF. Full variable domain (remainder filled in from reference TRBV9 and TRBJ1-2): DSGVTQTPKHLITATGQRVTLRCSPRSGDLSVYWYQQSLDQGLQFLIQYYNGEERAKGNILERFSAQQFPDLHSELNLSSLELGDSALYFCASSEFGGGYGYTFGSGTRLTVV.

CDR3 in DNA: TGTGCCAGCAGCGTAGGGGACAATTCAAATCAGCCCCAGCATTTT. It translates to CASSVGDNSNQPQHF. The chain is built from TRBV9 and TRBJ1-5, with D possibly matching TRBD1 (6 bases). Trimming shortened V by 0 bases and J by 4 bases, and 11 bases separated the two germline ends. Germline V gives CDR1 SGDLS, CDR2 YYNGEE. This CDR3 has 15 amino acids.